This TCR beta chain was identified during a study of cytomegalovirus exposure and HLA in healthy donors. Across the whole study: Prior work identified 120 million or so unique TCR beta sequences in 190 million or so T cells.

In regard to this clone: Its antigen is as yet unknown.

Trimming took off 6 bases at V and 9 bases at J, with 18 bases between the two ends. The CDR3 consists of 15 residues. Germline assignment: CDR1 MNHEY and CDR2 SMNVEV (reference sequence). PCR employed 60 Vbeta and 13 Jbeta primers. Measured with immunoSEQ multiplex PCR; TCRdb has only the in-frame clones, and not every one. The sample has some 150,000 clones, about 72% seen once. Study results and caveats: Segments of the TCR beta V type were, in most cases, productive about 90% or about 30% of the time in an earlier analysis. Later analysis revealed greater clonal expansion in HLA-associated TCR beta chains than in equally common others.

Sequencing was done on a sample of PBMCs. The chain couples TRBV27 to TRBJ1-6; D perhaps matches TRBD1 (6 bases). The sequence was collected from a man between 25 and 39 years old in good health and CMV-seropositive. The CDR3 nucleotides are TGTGCCAGCAGGGGAAACAGGGTGGTAGGTTCACCCCTCCACTTT. Amino acid sequence: CASRGNRVVGSPLHF.